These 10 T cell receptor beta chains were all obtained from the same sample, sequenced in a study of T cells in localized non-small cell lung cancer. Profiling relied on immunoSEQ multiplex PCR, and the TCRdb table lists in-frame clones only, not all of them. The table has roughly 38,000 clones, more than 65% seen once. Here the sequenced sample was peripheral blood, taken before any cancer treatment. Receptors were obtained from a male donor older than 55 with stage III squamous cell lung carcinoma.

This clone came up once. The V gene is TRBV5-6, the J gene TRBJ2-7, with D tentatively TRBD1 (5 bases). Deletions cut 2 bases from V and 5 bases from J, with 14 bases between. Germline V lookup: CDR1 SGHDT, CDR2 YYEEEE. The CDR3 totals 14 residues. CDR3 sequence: CASSFGHQLNEQYF. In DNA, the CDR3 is TGTGCCAGCAGCTTTGGACACCAGCTGAACGAGCAGTACTTC.

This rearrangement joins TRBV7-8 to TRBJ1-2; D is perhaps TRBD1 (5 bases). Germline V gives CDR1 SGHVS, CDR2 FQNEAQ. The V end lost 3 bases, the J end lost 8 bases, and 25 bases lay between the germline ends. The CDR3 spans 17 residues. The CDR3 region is CASSLGPIVEGSEGYTF. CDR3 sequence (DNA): TGTGCCAGCAGCTTGGGCCCAATAGTAGAGGGGTCGGAGGGCTACACCTTC.

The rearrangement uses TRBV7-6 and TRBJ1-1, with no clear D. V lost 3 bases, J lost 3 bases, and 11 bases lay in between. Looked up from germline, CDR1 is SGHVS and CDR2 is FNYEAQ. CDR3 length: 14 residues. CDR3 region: CASSFIQLHTEAFF. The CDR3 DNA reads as TGTGCCAGCAGCTTTATTCAACTCCACACTGAAGCTTTCTTT.

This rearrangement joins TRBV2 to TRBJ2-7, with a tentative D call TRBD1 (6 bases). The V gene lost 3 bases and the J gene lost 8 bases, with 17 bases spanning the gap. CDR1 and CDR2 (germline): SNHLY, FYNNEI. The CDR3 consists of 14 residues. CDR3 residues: CASSDQGTTTKQYF. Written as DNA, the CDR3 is TGTGCCAGCAGTGATCAGGGGACCACTACCAAGCAGTACTTC. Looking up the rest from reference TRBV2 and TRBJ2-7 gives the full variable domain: EPEVTQTPSHQVTQMGQEVILRCVPISNHLYFYWYRQILGQKVEFLVSFYNNEISEKSEIFDDQFSVERPDGSNFTLKIRSTKLEDSAMYFCASSDQGTTTKQYFGPGTRLTVT.

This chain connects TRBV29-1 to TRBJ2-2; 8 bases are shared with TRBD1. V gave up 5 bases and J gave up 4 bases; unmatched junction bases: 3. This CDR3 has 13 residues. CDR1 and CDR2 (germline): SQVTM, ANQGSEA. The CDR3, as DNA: TGCAGCGTTAGGACAGGGACCACCGGGGAGCTGTTTTTT. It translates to CSVRTGTTGELFF.

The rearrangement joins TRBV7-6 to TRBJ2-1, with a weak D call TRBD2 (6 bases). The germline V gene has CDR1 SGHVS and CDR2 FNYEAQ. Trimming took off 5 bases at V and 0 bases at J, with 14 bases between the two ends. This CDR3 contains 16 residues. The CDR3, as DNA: TGTGCCAGCAGCGTCGGGACTTCCAACTCCTACAATGAGCAGTTCTTC. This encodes CASSVGTSNSYNEQFF.

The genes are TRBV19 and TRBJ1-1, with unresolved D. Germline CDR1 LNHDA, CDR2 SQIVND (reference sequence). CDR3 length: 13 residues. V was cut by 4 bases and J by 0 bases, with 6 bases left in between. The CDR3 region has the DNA TGTGCCAGTAGTAAAATCTTGAACACTGAAGCTTTCTTT. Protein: CASSKILNTEAFF.

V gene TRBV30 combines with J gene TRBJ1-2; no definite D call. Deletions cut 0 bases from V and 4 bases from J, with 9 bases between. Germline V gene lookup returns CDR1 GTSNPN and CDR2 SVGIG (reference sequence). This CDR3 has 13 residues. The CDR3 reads CAWSVGSLYGYTF. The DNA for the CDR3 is TGTGCCTGGAGTGTAGGGAGTCTCTATGGCTACACCTTC.

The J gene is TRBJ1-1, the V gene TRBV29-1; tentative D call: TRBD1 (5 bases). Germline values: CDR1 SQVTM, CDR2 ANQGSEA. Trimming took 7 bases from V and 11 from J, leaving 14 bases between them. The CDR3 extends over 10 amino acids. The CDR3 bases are TGCAGCGGGGGGGAGGGATCGGCTTTCTTT. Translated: CSGGEGSAFF.

CDR3 coding DNA: TGCAGTGCTAGAAGGGCCTCGGGGGCTTTCTTT. Translated, it gives CSARRASGAFF. The chain combines TRBV20-1 with TRBJ1-1; D is unresolved. Germline loops: CDR1 DFQATT, CDR2 SNEGSKA (reference sequence). V shed 2 bases and J shed 11 bases, with 12 bases lying between them. The CDR3 sequence is 11 residues long.